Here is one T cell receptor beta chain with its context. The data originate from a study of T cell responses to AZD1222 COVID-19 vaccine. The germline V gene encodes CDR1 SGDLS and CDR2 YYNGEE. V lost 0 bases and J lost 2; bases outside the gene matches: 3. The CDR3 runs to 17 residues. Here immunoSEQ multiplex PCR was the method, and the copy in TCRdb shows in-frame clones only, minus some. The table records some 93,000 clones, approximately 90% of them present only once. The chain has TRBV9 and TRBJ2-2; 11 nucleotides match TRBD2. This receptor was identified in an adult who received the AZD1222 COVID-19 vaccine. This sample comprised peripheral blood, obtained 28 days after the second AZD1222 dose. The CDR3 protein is CASSVGLAGGNTGELFF. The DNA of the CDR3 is TGTGCCAGCAGCGTAGGGCTAGCGGGGGGAAACACCGGGGAGCTGTTTTTT.